The 7 T cell receptor beta chains given below trace back to one sample, sequenced in a study of siplizumab effects on memory and regulatory T cells. Data came from immunoSEQ multiplex PCR; TCRdb stores just in-frame clones and leaves some out. In the table there are approximately 120,000 clones, roughly 93% of which are singletons. The sequenced material came from non-Treg CD4+ T cells sorted from blood. The receptors originated from a human donor in good health.

This rearrangement joins TRBV7-2 to TRBJ2-3, with TRBD2 matching over 8 bases. V was pared by 1 base and J by 6 bases, with 6 bases of the junction left unmatched. CDR1 SGHTA and CDR2 FQGNSA come from the germline V gene. The CDR3 covers 15 residues. CDR3 sequence reads: CASSLGGTRLDTQYF. CDR3 in DNA: TGTGCCAGCAGCTTAGGGGGGACTAGGTTGGATACGCAGTATTTT.

The chain combines TRBV5-1 with TRBJ1-1; the D is unclear. The V end lost 5 bases, the J end lost 3 bases, and 20 bases lay between the germline ends. Germline V gene sequence: CDR1 SGHRS, CDR2 YFSETQ. The CDR3 covers 16 residues. CDR3 protein: CASSFLVSGSDTEAFF. The DNA of the CDR3 is TGCGCCAGCAGTTTTCTTGTGTCGGGTTCGGACACTGAAGCTTTCTTT.

V and J are TRBV6-5 and TRBJ1-1; perhaps TRBD1 as D (5 bases). The CDR3 has 15 residues. Trimming took 0 bases from V and 0 from J, leaving 8 bases between them. Germline CDR1 MNHEY, CDR2 SVGAGI. The CDR3, as DNA: TGTGCCAGCAGTTACTCCGGACATTTGAACACTGAAGCTTTCTTT. This gives the protein CASSYSGHLNTEAFF.

The genes are TRBV11-1 and TRBJ2-1; D is possibly TRBD2 (5 bases). Germline loops: CDR1 SGHAT, CDR2 FQDESV (reference sequence). This CDR3 region has 12 residues. Trimming took 8 bases from V and 7 from J, leaving 12 bases between them. The DNA of the CDR3 is TGTGCCAGCCCTTGTAGCGCGAATGAGCAGTTCTTC. This codes for CASPCSANEQFF.

The DNA of the CDR3 is TGCGCCAGCACCCAGGGGCCGGAAAACTATGGCTACACCTTC. It yields the protein CASTQGPENYGYTF. This chain connects TRBV5-1 to TRBJ1-2; a possible D gene is TRBD1 (6 bases). The ends were cut back, 6 bases at V and 2 bases at J, with 14 bases in the middle. Per the germline V gene, CDR1 is SGHRS and CDR2 is YFSETQ. The CDR3 is 14 amino acids.

The chain combines TRBV27 with TRBJ1-2, with TRBD1 matching over 11 bases. V lost 4 bases, J lost 5 bases, and 3 bases stayed unmatched. CDR1 and CDR2 from the germline V gene are MNHEY and SMNVEV (reference sequence). This CDR3 contains 14 residues. CDR3 DNA: TGTGCCAGCAGTTCGGGACAGGGGGGATATGGCTACACCTTC. Protein sequence: CASSSGQGGYGYTF.

The rearrangement links TRBV7-9 to TRBJ2-5, with D possibly being TRBD2 (5 bases). TRBJ2-7 matches the DNA end more closely, so the J call is doubtful. The V gene's germline CDR1 is SEHNR and CDR2 FQNEAQ (reference sequence). The length of the CDR3 is 13 residues. CDR3 nucleotide sequence: TGTGCCAGCAGCCCCCGGGAATTCCACGAGCAGTACTTC. Amino acids: CASSPREFHEQYF.